This T cell receptor beta chain was profiled in a study of blood T cell repertoires in COVID-19. Method: immunoSEQ multiplex PCR; TCRdb's copy keeps in-frame clones and lacks some. In the table there are a few hundred thousand clones, approximately 88% of which are singletons. J was trimmed by 3 bases and V by 2 bases; bases with no gene match: 10. In germline, CDR1 is MNHEY, CDR2 SVGAGI. This CDR3 is built from 16 residues. The sample consisted of peripheral blood. The chain is built from TRBV6-5 and TRBJ2-7; 7 nucleotides line up with TRBD1. The clonotype originates from a man aged 18 to 29 who had recovered from COVID-19. CDR3 nucleotides: TGTGCCAGCAGTTACGACGCGAAAGGGGGCCGCTACGAGCAGTACTTC. Amino acids: CASSYDAKGGRYEQYF.